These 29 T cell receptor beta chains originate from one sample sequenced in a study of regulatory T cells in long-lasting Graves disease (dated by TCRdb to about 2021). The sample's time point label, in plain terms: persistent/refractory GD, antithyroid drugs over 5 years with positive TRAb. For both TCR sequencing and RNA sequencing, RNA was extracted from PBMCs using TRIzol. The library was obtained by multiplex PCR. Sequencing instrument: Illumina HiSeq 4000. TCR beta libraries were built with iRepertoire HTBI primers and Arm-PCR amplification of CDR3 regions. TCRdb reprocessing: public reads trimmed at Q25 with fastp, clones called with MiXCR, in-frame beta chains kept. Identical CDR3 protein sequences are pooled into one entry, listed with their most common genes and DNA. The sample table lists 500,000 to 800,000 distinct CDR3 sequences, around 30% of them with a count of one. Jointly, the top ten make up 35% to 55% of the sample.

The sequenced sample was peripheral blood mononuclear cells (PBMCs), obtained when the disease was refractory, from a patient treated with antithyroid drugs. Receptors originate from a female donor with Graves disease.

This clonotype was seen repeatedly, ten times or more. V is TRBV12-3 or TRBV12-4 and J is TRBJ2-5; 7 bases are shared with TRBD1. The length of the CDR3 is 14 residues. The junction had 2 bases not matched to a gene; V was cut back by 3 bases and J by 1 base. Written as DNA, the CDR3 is TGTGCCAGCAGTTTGACAGGGACCCAAGAGACCCAGTACTTC. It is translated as CASSLTGTQETQYF.

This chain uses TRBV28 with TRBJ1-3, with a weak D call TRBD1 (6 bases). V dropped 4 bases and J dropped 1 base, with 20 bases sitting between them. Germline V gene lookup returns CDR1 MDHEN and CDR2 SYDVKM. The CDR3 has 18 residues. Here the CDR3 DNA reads TGTGCCAGCAGTTCCCACCCGGGACACGTCGGATCTGGAAACACCATATATTTT. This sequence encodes CASSSHPGHVGSGNTIYF.

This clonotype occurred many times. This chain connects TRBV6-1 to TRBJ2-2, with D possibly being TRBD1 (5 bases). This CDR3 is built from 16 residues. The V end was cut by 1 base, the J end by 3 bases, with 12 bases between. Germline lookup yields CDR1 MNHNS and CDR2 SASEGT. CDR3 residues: CASSEGGRVYTGELFF. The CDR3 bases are TGTGCCAGCAGTGAAGGAGGCAGGGTGTACACCGGGGAGCTGTTTTTT.

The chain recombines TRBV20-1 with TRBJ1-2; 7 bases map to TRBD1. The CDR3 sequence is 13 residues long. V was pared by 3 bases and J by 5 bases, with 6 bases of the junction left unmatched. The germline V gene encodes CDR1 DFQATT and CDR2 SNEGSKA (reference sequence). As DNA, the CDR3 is TGCAGTGCTAGTTACACAGGGGAATATGGCTACACCTTC. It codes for CSASYTGEYGYTF.

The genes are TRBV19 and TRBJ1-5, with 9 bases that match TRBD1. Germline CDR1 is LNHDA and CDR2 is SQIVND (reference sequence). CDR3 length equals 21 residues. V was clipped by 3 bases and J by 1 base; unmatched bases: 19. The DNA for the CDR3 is TGTGCCAGTAGTATTCTTCCCCCGGACAGGGGCTGGCTGGGAAGCAATCAGCCCCAGCATTTT. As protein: CASSILPPDRGWLGSNQPQHF.

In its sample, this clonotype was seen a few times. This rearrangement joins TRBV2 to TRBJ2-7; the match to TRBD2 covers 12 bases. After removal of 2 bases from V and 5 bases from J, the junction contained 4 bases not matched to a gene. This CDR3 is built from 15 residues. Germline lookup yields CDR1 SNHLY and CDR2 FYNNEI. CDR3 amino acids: CASSELAGGPDEQYF. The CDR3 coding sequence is TGTGCCAGCAGTGAACTAGCGGGAGGGCCCGACGAGCAGTACTTC.

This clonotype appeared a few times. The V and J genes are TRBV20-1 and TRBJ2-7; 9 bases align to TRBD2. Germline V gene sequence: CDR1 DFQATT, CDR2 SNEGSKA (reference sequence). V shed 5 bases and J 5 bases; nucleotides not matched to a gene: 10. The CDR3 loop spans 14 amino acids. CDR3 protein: CSADSGSLYDEQYF. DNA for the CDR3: TGCAGTGCTGATAGCGGGAGCTTATACGACGAGCAGTACTTC.

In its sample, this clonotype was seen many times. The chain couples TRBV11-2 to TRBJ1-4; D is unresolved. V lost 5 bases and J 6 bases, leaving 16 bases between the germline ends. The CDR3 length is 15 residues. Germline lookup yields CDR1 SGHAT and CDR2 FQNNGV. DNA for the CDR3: TGTGCCAGCAGCCCTACTTACGGGAATGATGAAAAACTGTTTTTT. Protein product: CASSPTYGNDEKLFF.

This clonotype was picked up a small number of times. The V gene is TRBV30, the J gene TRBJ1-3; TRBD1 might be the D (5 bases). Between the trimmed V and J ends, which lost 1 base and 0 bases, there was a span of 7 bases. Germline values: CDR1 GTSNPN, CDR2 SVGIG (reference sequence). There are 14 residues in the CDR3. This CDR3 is CAWSGGSSGNTIYF. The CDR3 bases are TGTGCCTGGAGTGGGGGCAGCTCTGGAAACACCATATATTTT.

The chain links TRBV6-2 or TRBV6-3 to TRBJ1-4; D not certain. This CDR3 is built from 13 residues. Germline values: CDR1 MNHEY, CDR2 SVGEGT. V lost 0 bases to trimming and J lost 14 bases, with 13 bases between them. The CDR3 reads CASSYSNPLRLFF. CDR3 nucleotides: TGTGCCAGCAGTTACTCGAACCCCCTACGCCTGTTTTTT.

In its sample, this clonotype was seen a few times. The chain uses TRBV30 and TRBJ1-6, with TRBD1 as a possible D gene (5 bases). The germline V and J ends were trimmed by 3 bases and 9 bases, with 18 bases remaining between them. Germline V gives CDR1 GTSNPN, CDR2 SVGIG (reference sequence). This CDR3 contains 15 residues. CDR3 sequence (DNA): TGTGCCTGGAGCGCGGGGCAGGGCTTGTCTTCACCCCTCCACTTT. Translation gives CAWSAGQGLSSPLHF.

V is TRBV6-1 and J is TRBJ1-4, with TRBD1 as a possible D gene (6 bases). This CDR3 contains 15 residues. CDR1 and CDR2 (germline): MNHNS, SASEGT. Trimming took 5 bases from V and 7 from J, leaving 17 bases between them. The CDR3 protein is CASSTRQAAGEKLFF. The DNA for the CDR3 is TGTGCCAGCAGTACCAGACAGGCGGCGGGTGAAAAACTGTTTTTT.

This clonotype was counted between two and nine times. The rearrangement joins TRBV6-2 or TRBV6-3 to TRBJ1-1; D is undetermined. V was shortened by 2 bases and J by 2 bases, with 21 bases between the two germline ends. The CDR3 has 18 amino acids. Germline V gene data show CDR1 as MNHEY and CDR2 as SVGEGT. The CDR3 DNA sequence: TGTGCCAGCAGTTACCCAACGTTTTCGATCCAGATAAACACTGAAGCTTTCTTT. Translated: CASSYPTFSIQINTEAFF.

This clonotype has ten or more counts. CDR3 residues: CASSLDRAANEQFF. The CDR3 DNA sequence: TGTGCCAGCAGCTTAGATAGGGCAGCCAATGAGCAGTTCTTC. The V gene is TRBV11-2, the J gene TRBJ2-1; D uncertain. This CDR3 has 14 amino acids. CDR1 and CDR2 (germline): SGHAT, FQNNGV. Trimming pared 0 bases from V and 6 bases from J, leaving 9 bases between.

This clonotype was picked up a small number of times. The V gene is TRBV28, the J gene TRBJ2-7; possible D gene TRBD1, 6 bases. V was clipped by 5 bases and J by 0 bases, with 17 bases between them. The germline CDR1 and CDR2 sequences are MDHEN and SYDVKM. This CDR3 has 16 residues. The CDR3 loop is CASSTNDRSSSYEQYF. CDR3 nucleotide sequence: TGTGCCAGCAGTACTAATGACAGGTCTAGCTCCTACGAGCAGTACTTC.

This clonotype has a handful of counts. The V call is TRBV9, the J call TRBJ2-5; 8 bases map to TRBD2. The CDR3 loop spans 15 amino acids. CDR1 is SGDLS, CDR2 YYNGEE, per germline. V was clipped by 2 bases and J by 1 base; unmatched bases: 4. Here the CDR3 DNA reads TGTGCCAGCAGCGTTTCCCTAGCGGGCCAAGAGACCCAGTACTTC. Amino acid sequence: CASSVSLAGQETQYF.

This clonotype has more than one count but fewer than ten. The CDR3 coding sequence is TGCAGTGCCCCACCAGGCAGAGGGATTCAGCCCCAGCATTTT. It is translated as CSAPPGRGIQPQHF. The V call is TRBV20-1, the J call TRBJ1-5, with D hard to call. Trimming took off 6 bases at V and 6 bases at J, with 18 bases between the two ends. This CDR3 region has 14 residues. Germline V gene lookup returns CDR1 DFQATT and CDR2 SNEGSKA (reference sequence).

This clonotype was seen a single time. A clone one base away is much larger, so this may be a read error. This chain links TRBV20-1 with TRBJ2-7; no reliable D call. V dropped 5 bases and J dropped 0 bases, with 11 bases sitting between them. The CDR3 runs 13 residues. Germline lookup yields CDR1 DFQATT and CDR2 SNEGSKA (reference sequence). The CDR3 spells CSARPPLSYEQYF. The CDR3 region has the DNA TGCAGTGCTCGCCCGCCTCTCTCCTACGAGCAGTACTTC.

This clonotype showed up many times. In DNA form, the CDR3 reads TGTGCCAGCAGTCCTACTAGCGGGCGATCCTACGAGCAGTACTTC. Its translation is CASSPTSGRSYEQYF. The chain joins TRBV28 to TRBJ2-7, with 9 bases that match TRBD2. The length of the CDR3 is 15 residues. V shed 5 bases and J 1 base; nucleotides not matched to a gene: 6. Germline values: CDR1 MDHEN, CDR2 SYDVKM.

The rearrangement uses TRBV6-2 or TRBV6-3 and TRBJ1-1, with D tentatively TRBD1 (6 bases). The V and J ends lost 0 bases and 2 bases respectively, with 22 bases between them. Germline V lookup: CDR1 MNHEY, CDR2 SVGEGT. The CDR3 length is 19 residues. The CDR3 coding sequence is TGTGCCAGCAGTTACTCTGGAGTCCTGGGGGTGGACAGTAACACTGAAGCTTTCTTT. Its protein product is CASSYSGVLGVDSNTEAFF.

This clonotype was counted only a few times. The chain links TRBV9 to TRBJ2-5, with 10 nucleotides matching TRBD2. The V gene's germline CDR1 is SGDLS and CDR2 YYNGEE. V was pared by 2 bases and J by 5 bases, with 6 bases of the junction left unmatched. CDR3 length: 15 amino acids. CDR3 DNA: TGTGCCAGCAGCGTCGGGACTAGCGCGAAGGAGACCCAGTACTTC. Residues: CASSVGTSAKETQYF.

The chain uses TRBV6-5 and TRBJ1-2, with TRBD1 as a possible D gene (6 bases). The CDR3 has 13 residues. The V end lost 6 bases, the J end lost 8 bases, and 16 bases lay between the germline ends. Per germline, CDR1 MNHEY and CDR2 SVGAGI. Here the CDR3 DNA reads TGTGCCAGCAGATACCCGCACAGGGAGGGCTACACCTTC. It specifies CASRYPHREGYTF.

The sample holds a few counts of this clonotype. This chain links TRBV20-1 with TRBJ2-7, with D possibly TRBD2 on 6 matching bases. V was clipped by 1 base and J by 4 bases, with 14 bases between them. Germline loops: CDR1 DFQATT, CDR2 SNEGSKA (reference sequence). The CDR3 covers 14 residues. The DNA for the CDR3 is TGCAGTGCTAGAGGTGCGAGTAGCGGTTACGAGCAGTACTTC. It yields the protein CSARGASSGYEQYF.

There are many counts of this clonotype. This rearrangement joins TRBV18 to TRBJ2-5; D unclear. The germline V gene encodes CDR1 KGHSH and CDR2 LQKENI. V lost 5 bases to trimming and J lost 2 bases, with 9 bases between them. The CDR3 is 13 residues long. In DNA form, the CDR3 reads TGTGCCAGCTCAGCGGAAATACAAGAGACCCAGTACTTC. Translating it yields CASSAEIQETQYF. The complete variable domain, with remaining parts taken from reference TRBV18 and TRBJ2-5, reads NAGVMQNPRHLVRRRGQEARLRCSPMKGHSHVYWYRQLPEEGLKFMVYLQKENIIDESGMPKERFSAEFPKEGPSILRIQQVVRGDSAAYFCASSAEIQETQYFGPGTRLLVL.

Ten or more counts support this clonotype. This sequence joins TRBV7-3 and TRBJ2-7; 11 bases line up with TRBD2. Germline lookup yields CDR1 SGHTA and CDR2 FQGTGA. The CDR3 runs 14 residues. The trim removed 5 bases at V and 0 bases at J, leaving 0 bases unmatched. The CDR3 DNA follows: TGTGCCAGCAGCACTAGCGGGAGCTCCTACGAGCAGTACTTC. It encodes CASSTSGSSYEQYF.

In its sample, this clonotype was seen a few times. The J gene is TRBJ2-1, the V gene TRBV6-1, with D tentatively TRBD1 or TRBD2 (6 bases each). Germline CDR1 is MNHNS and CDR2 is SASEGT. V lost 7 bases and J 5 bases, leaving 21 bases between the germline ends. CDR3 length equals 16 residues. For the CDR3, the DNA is TGTGCCAGCAATCCCCGGGGGCCTAGCGCCCACAATGAGCAGTTCTTC. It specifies CASNPRGPSAHNEQFF.

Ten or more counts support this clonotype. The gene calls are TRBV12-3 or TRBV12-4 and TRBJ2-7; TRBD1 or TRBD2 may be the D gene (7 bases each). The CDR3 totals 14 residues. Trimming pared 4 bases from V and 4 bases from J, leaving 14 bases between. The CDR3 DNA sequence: TGTGCCAGCAGTTCCTGGGAGGGGGCTTACGAGCAGTACTTC. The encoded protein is CASSSWEGAYEQYF.

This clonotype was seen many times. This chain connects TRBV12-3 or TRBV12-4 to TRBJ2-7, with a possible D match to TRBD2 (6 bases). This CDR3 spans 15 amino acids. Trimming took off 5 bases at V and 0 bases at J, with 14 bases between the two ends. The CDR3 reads CASSLGTAPSYEQYF. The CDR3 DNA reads TGTGCCAGCAGTCTTGGGACTGCCCCCTCCTACGAGCAGTACTTC.

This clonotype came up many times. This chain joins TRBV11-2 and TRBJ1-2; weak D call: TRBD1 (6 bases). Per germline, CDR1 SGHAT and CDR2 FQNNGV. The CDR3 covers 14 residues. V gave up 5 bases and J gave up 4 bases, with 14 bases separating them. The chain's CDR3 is CASSAHGGPYGYTF. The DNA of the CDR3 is TGTGCCAGCAGCGCCCACGGGGGGCCCTATGGCTACACCTTC. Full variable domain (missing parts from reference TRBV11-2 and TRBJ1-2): EAGVAQSPRYKIIEKRQSVAFWCNPISGHATLYWYQQILGQGPKLLIQFQNNGVVDDSQLPKDRFSAERLKGVDSTLKIQPAKLEDSAVYLCASSAHGGPYGYTFGSGTRLTVV.